The clone carrying this TCR beta chain has a count of ten or more. The cDNA was generated by 5'RACE with 10-nucleotide random UMIs. Each sequencing run yielded over 180 million TCR-beta sequences from 15-18 subjects. MiXCR, applied by TCRdb to the 5' RACE reads, yields one record per CDR3 protein. Of 50,000 or so distinct CDR3 sequences in the sample, about 3.4% were seen once. This sample was taken from a study of neurological immune-mediated disorders. Study overall: About 90% of the roughly 34 multiple sclerosis patients had relapsing-remitting disease; 3 had secondary progressive.

This CDR3 spans 17 amino acids. CDR1 is KGHDR and CDR2 is SFDVKD in the germline V gene. The V gene end was trimmed by 2 bases and the J gene end by 2 bases; junction bases not matched to a gene: 10. The sequence was obtained from a woman aged 55-70 years with multiple sclerosis. V gene TRBV24-1 combines with J gene TRBJ2-7; 8 bases match TRBD2. Material for sequencing was PBMCs. The CDR3 is CATSDSGAGRDTYEQYF. The CDR3 DNA sequence: TGTGCCACCAGTGATTCCGGGGCCGGGAGGGACACCTACGAGCAGTACTTC.